This T cell receptor (beta chain) was sequenced in a study of OX40 agonist ivuxolimab in advanced cancers. Study as a whole: An agonistic anti-OX40 (CD134) antibody, ivuxolimab, was used to treat the patients. Patients in dose escalation had liver, melanoma, kidney or head and neck cancers.

CDR3 length: 11 amino acids. V gave up 5 bases and J gave up 11 bases, with 10 bases separating them. Germline lookup yields CDR1 SEHNR and CDR2 FQNEAQ (reference sequence). Libraries were prepared by immunoSEQ multiplex PCR; TCRdb keeps only in-frame clonotypes and omits some of them. Here the sample spans fewer than 70,000 clones, roughly 89% being singletons. The starting material was CD4+ or CD8+ T cells sorted from blood, obtained in a trial of the OX40 agonist ivuxolimab. The genes are TRBV7-9 and TRBJ2-1; D is uncertain. The clonotype was recovered from an adult with an advanced solid tumor such as melanoma, head and neck, liver or kidney cancer. CDR3 DNA sequence: TGTGCCAGCAGCGTCCAGGTAAAGCAGTTCTTC. Encoded protein: CASSVQVKQFF.